This TCR beta chain appears in the sequencing data of a study of CD4 T cells in relation to SARS-CoV-2 and coronaviruses. Regarding this clone: Its specificity is unknown.

The repertoire was sequenced with immunoSEQ multiplex PCR; TCRdb's copy has only in-frame clones and lacks some. The table includes around 18,000 clones, 65% to 75% detected once. The CDR3 contains 15 residues. The V end lost 0 bases, the J end lost 2 bases, and 8 bases lay between the germline ends. Germline V gene sequence: CDR1 SGDLS, CDR2 YYNGEE. CD4+ T cells from unexposed donors were obtained before the COVID-19 pandemic (2011-2018). The cells were cultured for about 10 days before CD4+ T cells were isolated. This TCR derives from a human donor in good health. The specimen was CD4+ T cells from PBMCs, cultured in vitro. V gene TRBV9 combines with J gene TRBJ2-2; no firm D call. This chain's CDR3 is CASSVGGRNTGELFF. The CDR3 DNA sequence: TGTGCCAGCAGCGTAGGTGGGCGTAACACCGGGGAGCTGTTTTTT.